One and the same sample provided the 22 T cell receptor beta chains below, sequenced in a study of shared clonotypes between healthy human individuals. Only in-frame clones appear in the TCRdb table, and some are missing; sequencing was by immunoSEQ multiplex PCR. The sample holds about 1.5 million clones, 95% to 99% seen once. What was sequenced was naive CD4+ T cells sorted from blood. Subset here: CD45RA+ positively selected. The origin of the receptors is a young man in good health.

The CDR3: CASSPRTGRHTEAFF. In DNA form, the CDR3 reads TGTGCCAGCAGCCCTCGGACAGGGAGACACACTGAAGCTTTCTTT. The V gene is TRBV14, the J gene TRBJ1-1; 8 bases fit TRBD1. Trimming cost V 4 bases and J 3 bases; bases outside gene matches: 7. The CDR3 contains 15 residues. Germline CDR1 reads SGHDN; CDR2 reads FVKESK.

The CDR3 coding sequence is TGCGCCAGCAGCTCCTCAGGGCCTCTTGGCTATGGCTACACCTTC. Protein sequence: CASSSSGPLGYGYTF. The gene calls are TRBV5-1 and TRBJ1-2; weak D call: TRBD1 (5 bases). The CDR3 contains 15 residues. Germline lookup yields CDR1 SGHRS and CDR2 YFSETQ. Deletions cut 3 bases from V and 4 bases from J, with 16 bases between.

With respect to this clone: Sequence at one end of the junction differs from germline and may be a read error. The chain employs TRBV18 and TRBJ1-5; TRBD1 agrees at 12 bases. The CDR3 runs to 15 residues. Germline V CDR1 and CDR2: KGHSH, LQKENI. The chain's CDR3 is CASSPGTGGKQPQHF. The DNA of the CDR3 is TGTGCCAGCTCGCCCGGGACAGGGGGCAAACAGCCCCAGCATTTT. The entire variable domain, with the rest obtained from reference TRBV18 and TRBJ1-5, is as follows: NAGVMQNPRHLVRRRGQEARLRCSPMKGHSHVYWYRQLPEEGLKFMVYLQKENIIDESGMPKERFSAEFPKEGPSILRIQQVVRGDSAAYFCASSPGTGGKQPQHFGDGTRLSIL.

The J gene is TRBJ2-2, the V gene TRBV9, with TRBD2 as a possible D gene (6 bases). Trimming cost V 2 bases and J 0 bases, with 11 bases left between them. Germline loops: CDR1 SGDLS, CDR2 YYNGEE. The CDR3 spans 16 residues. CDR3 amino acids: CASSVAGRTNTGELFF. CDR3 nucleotides: TGTGCCAGCAGCGTTGCGGGGCGCACGAACACCGGGGAGCTGTTTTTT. The entire variable domain, with the rest obtained from reference TRBV9 and TRBJ2-2, is as follows: DSGVTQTPKHLITATGQRVTLRCSPRSGDLSVYWYQQSLDQGLQFLIQYYNGEERAKGNILERFSAQQFPDLHSELNLSSLELGDSALYFCASSVAGRTNTGELFFGEGSRLTVL.

The chain is built from TRBV18 and TRBJ2-7; D gene ambiguous. This CDR3 is built from 17 residues. Germline V gives CDR1 KGHSH, CDR2 LQKENI. Between the trimmed V and J ends, which lost 0 bases and 0 bases, there was a span of 15 bases. The CDR3 DNA is TGTGCCAGCTCACCACCGAGACAAGCCACGAGCTCCTACGAGCAGTACTTC. It translates to CASSPPRQATSSYEQYF.

V usage is TRBV6-5 and J usage is TRBJ1-1; D is undetermined. Germline-derived CDR1 and CDR2 are MNHEY and SVGAGI. V was trimmed by 6 bases and J by 0 bases, leaving 11 bases between them. CDR3 length: 14 residues. In nucleotides, the CDR3 is TGTGCCAGCAGACAACAACTCATGAACACTGAAGCTTTCTTT. This codes for CASRQQLMNTEAFF.

CDR3 in amino acids: CAIRETGGLGNTIYF. The CDR3 nucleotides are TGTGCCATCAGAGAGACAGGGGGTTTAGGAAACACCATATATTTT. The genes are TRBV10-3 and TRBJ1-3; 9 positions match TRBD1. Germline V gene lookup returns CDR1 ENHRY and CDR2 SYGVKD. J lost 4 bases, V lost 6 bases, and 7 bases had no gene match. This CDR3 is built from 15 residues.

The chain combines TRBV5-6 with TRBJ2-5, with 7 bases that match TRBD1. The germline V gene encodes CDR1 SGHDT and CDR2 YYEEEE. This CDR3 is built from 15 residues. Trimming at V came to 6 bases and at J to 3 bases, leaving 11 bases not matched to a gene. CDR3 in DNA: TGTGCCAGCATGGGGTACTGGGACAGTAAAGAGACCCAGTACTTC. Amino acid sequence: CASMGYWDSKETQYF.

This clone was seen once. The V gene is TRBV10-3, the J gene TRBJ1-1, with D possibly TRBD1 on 5 matching bases. Germline-derived CDR1 and CDR2 are ENHRY and SYGVKD. The V end was cut by 5 bases, the J end by 10 bases, with 26 bases between. CDR3 length: 16 amino acids. CDR3: CAISQTTNGDGRRAFF. CDR3 nucleotide sequence: TGTGCCATCAGTCAAACTACCAATGGGGACGGAAGGAGAGCTTTCTTT.

This chain uses TRBV5-1 with TRBJ2-3; TRBD2 aligns across 13 bases. This CDR3 has 20 residues. The trim removed 4 bases at V and 0 bases at J, leaving 14 bases unmatched. Germline V gives CDR1 SGHRS, CDR2 YFSETQ. CDR3: CASSPLGWTSGSSSTDTQYF. The CDR3 nucleotides read TGCGCCAGCAGCCCCCTGGGTTGGACTAGCGGGAGCTCTAGCACAGATACGCAGTATTTT. Combining the CDR3 with reference TRBV5-1 and TRBJ2-3 gives the whole variable domain KAGVTQTPRYLIKTRGQQVTLSCSPISGHRSVSWYQQTPGQGLQFLFEYFSETQRNKGNFPGRFSGRQFSNSRSEMNVSTLELGDSALYLCASSPLGWTSGSSSTDTQYFGPGTRLTVL.

V and J are TRBV9 and TRBJ2-2; TRBD1 aligns across 7 bases. CDR3 length: 14 amino acids. Germline trimming cut 5 bases from V and 4 bases from J; bases unmatched to any gene: 5. Looked up from germline, CDR1 is SGDLS and CDR2 is YYNGEE. The CDR3 spells CASSPGGATGELFF. CDR3 in DNA: TGTGCCAGCAGTCCAGGGGGTGCCACCGGGGAGCTGTTTTTT.

This chain links TRBV28 with TRBJ1-1; D call uncertain. The CDR3 contains 11 residues. V dropped 8 bases and J dropped 2 bases, with 6 bases sitting between them. Germline values: CDR1 MDHEN, CDR2 SYDVKM. CDR3 in amino acids: CASGVNTEAFF. CDR3 DNA: TGTGCCAGCGGAGTAAACACTGAAGCTTTCTTT.

The gene calls are TRBV29-1 and TRBJ1-1, with D possibly being TRBD1 (5 bases). Germline V gene data show CDR1 as SQVTM and CDR2 as ANQGSEA. CDR3 length: 13 amino acids. Trimming removed 3 bases from V and 10 bases from J, with 18 bases in between. DNA of the CDR3: TGCAGCGTTGAGGGCAGACTCACGGGGGGAGCTTTCTTT. Its translation is CSVEGRLTGGAFF.

The V call is TRBV6-1, the J call TRBJ2-5; D gene unclear. V lost 6 bases and J lost 7, with 12 bases in between. CDR3 length equals 12 residues. Germline CDR1 is MNHNS and CDR2 is SASEGT. CDR3 coding DNA: TGTGCCAGCAGAAGGCCAGCTGGGACCCAGTACTTC. This codes for CASRRPAGTQYF.

The rearrangement joins TRBV7-2 to TRBJ2-2; D possibly uses TRBD1 or TRBD2 (5 bases each). V was shortened by 5 bases and J by 4 bases, with 14 bases between the two germline ends. This CDR3 has 15 amino acids. CDR1 and CDR2 (germline): SGHTA, FQGNSA. In DNA form, the CDR3 reads TGTGCCAGCAGCGCCGGGACCTTGTTCACCGGGGAGCTGTTTTTT. It yields the protein CASSAGTLFTGELFF.

This chain uses TRBV11-1 with TRBJ1-1; D gene unclear. This CDR3 contains 12 residues. V was cut by 5 bases and J by 6 bases, with 10 bases left in between. The germline V gene encodes CDR1 SGHAT and CDR2 FQDESV (reference sequence). The DNA of the CDR3 is TGTGCCAGCAGCCTCGCCGGGGCTGAAGCTTTCTTT. As protein: CASSLAGAEAFF.

This chain links TRBV2 with TRBJ1-1; possible D gene TRBD1, 5 bases. The ends were cut back, 2 bases at V and 3 bases at J, with 16 bases in the middle. The CDR3 contains 16 residues. The germline gives CDR1 SNHLY, CDR2 FYNNEI. CDR3 DNA: TGTGCCAGCAGTGAAATCCCCCGGGGGAGGCACACTGAAGCTTTCTTT. Protein: CASSEIPRGRHTEAFF.

The V call is TRBV9, the J call TRBJ2-2; D remains unclear. The germline gives CDR1 SGDLS, CDR2 YYNGEE. V was shortened by 3 bases and J by 5 bases, with 8 bases between the two germline ends. CDR3 size: 13 residues. CDR3 sequence: CASSGSSTGELFF. For the CDR3, the DNA is TGTGCCAGCAGCGGGAGTTCGACCGGGGAGCTGTTTTTT. The whole variable domain, remainder taken from reference TRBV9 and TRBJ2-2, is DSGVTQTPKHLITATGQRVTLRCSPRSGDLSVYWYQQSLDQGLQFLIQYYNGEERAKGNILERFSAQQFPDLHSELNLSSLELGDSALYFCASSGSSTGELFFGEGSRLTVL.

J is TRBJ2-5 and V is TRBV2; TRBD2 agrees at 12 bases. CDR1 SNHLY and CDR2 FYNNEI come from the germline V gene. V trimming: 7 bases; J trimming: 1 base; junction bases outside the gene matches: 4. The CDR3 totals 15 residues. For the CDR3, the DNA is TGTGCCAGCATCCCGGGACTAGCGGGCCAAGAGACCCAGTACTTC. Translating it yields CASIPGLAGQETQYF.

The CDR3 DNA reads as TGTGCCAGCAGCCCACAGGGGGCAGTCTACGAGCAGTACTTC. It is translated as CASSPQGAVYEQYF. The chain links TRBV7-3 to TRBJ2-7, with 9 positions matching TRBD1. Losses at the gene ends were 5 bases for V and 3 bases for J; bases not matched to a gene: 5. Per the germline V gene, CDR1 is SGHTA and CDR2 is FQGTGA. The CDR3 contains 14 residues.

The chain links TRBV28 to TRBJ2-7; D may correspond to TRBD1 or TRBD2 (5 bases each). Trimming took off 1 base at V and 3 bases at J, with 13 bases between the two ends. This CDR3 spans 15 amino acids. The germline V gene has CDR1 MDHEN and CDR2 SYDVKM. CDR3 nucleotides: TGTGCCAGCAGTTTATTCGGGACGCTCAGCTACGAGCAGTACTTC. Encoded protein: CASSLFGTLSYEQYF.

The chain is built from TRBV6-5 and TRBJ2-7, with D unclear. V was shortened by 6 bases and J by 2 bases, with 11 bases between the two germline ends. CDR1 is MNHEY and CDR2 is SVGAGI in the germline V gene. The CDR3 loop spans 13 amino acids. The CDR3 region has the DNA TGTGCCAGCAGCTCCAAGGAGCCCTACGAGCAGTACTTC. Its protein product is CASSSKEPYEQYF.